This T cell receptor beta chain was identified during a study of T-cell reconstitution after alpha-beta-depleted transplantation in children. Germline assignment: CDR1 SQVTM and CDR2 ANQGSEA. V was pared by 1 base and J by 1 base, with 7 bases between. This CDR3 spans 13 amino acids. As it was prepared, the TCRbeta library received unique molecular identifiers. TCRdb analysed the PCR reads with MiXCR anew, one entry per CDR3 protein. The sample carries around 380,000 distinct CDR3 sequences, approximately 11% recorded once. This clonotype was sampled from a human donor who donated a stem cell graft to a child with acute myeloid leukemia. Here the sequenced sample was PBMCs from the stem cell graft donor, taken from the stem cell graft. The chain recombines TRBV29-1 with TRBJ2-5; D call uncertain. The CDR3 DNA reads TGCAGCGTTGAAGTTAACAGCCAAGAGACCCAGTACTTC. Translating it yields CSVEVNSQETQYF.